The rows below give T cell receptor beta chains drawn from one sample of a study of T cell clones after liver transplantation. Profiled with immunoSEQ multiplex PCR; TCRdb holds only in-frame clones, not every one. The sample yields roughly 120,000 clones, over 75% seen once. This specimen was CD4+ T cells from blood, taken 12 months after liver transplant. These receptors all stem from a human patient who received a liver transplant. Some T cells may be the graft donor's. Each CDR3 is given with its conserved first and last residue. Fields, in order: J gene, D gene, clone size, V gene, CDR3 protein, CDR3 DNA. D genes are given only for firm matches. The size field is filled for only some rows; it gives once, few, many or a size class.

TRBJ1-2,NA,NA,TRBV7-9,CASSLDRGDSGYTF,TGTGCCAGCAGCTTAGATAGGGGAGACTCTGGCTACACCTTC
TRBJ1-1,NA,once,TRBV5-6,CASSLRNSLNTEAFF,TGTGCCAGCAGCTTGAGGAACAGTTTGAACACTGAAGCTTTCTTT
TRBJ1-2,TRBD1,once,TRBV14,CASSQAGTGIYGYTF,TGTGCCAGCAGCCAGGCCGGGACAGGGATATATGGCTACACCTTC
TRBJ2-1,TRBD2,NA,TRBV2,CASSGTSGGYNEQFF,TGTGCCAGCAGTGGGACTAGCGGGGGTTACAATGAGCAGTTCTTC
TRBJ2-5,NA,NA,TRBV14,CASSQDQGSETQYF,TGTGCCAGCAGCCAAGATCAGGGCTCTGAGACCCAGTACTTC
TRBJ1-4,NA,NA,TRBV6-1,CASEDGAPNEKLFF,TGTGCCAGCGAAGACGGGGCTCCTAATGAAAAACTGTTTTTT
TRBJ2-2,TRBD2,NA,TRBV10-3,CAIRGTSGREEATGELFF,TGTGCCATCAGGGGGACTAGCGGGAGGGAAGAGGCCACCGGGGAGCTGTTTTTT
TRBJ1-5,NA,NA,TRBV6-6,CATLLGQLDQPQHF,TGTGCCACCCTCCTCGGACAGCTGGATCAGCCCCAGCATTTT
TRBJ1-1,NA,NA,TRBV11-3,CASSAQTTPSF,TGTGCCAGCAGCGCACAAACGACCCCTTCCTTT
TRBJ2-7,NA,NA,TRBV7-3,CASSLFGGGTYEQYF,TGTGCCAGCAGCTTATTCGGGGGAGGCACCTACGAGCAGTACTTC
TRBJ1-2,TRBD1,NA,TRBV13,CASSYTGEAGYTF,TGTGCCAGCAGCTATACAGGGGAAGCAGGCTACACCTTC
TRBJ2-3,NA,once,TRBV27,CASSLRNPFPDTQYF,TGTGCCAGCAGTTTACGGAACCCGTTTCCAGATACGCAGTATTTT
TRBJ2-7,NA,NA,TRBV11-3,CASSSTGSSYEQYF,TGTGCCAGCAGCTCAACAGGGAGCTCCTACGAGCAGTACTTC
TRBJ2-5,NA,NA,TRBV7-2,CASSLAPPRTQYF,TGTGCCAGCAGCTTAGCCCCGCCTAGGACCCAGTACTTC
TRBJ2-5,NA,NA,TRBV7-2,CASSLMNQETQYF,TGTGCCAGCAGCTTGATGAATCAAGAGACCCAGTACTTC
TRBJ2-1,TRBD2,NA,TRBV6-5,CASSYSGGGSKIEQFF,TGTGCCAGCAGTTACTCGGGTGGCGGGAGCAAAATTGAGCAGTTCTTC
TRBJ1-1,NA,NA,TRBV7-9,CASSLARDLAEAFF,TGTGCCAGCAGCTTAGCCCGGGACTTGGCTGAAGCTTTCTTT
TRBJ2-7,NA,NA,TRBV2,CASSEEGGIVLEQYF,TGTGCCAGCAGTGAAGAGGGCGGGATCGTCCTCGAGCAGTACTTC
TRBJ2-7,TRBD1,NA,TRBV5-4,CASSLGQGALTGEQYF,TGTGCCAGCAGCCTTGGTCAGGGGGCGTTGACGGGCGAGCAGTACTTC
TRBJ2-3,NA,NA,TRBV27,CASSAGRLGRDTQYF,TGTGCCAGCAGTGCGGGAAGATTGGGTAGAGATACGCAGTATTTT
TRBJ1-1,NA,once,TRBV7-8,CASSLVATEAFF,TGTGCCAGCAGCTTAGTGGCAACTGAAGCTTTCTTT
TRBJ2-1,NA,NA,TRBV4-2,CASSQESGRVDEQFF,TGTGCCAGCAGCCAAGAGTCCGGGAGAGTCGATGAGCAGTTCTTC
TRBJ1-4,NA,once,TRBV5-6,CASSIRPGSEEKLFF,TGTGCCAGCAGCATAAGGCCGGGATCCGAAGAAAAACTGTTTTTT
TRBJ1-2,NA,NA,TRBV5-1,CASSPGAGTVNGYTF,TGCGCCAGCAGCCCCGGGGCCGGGACGGTGAATGGCTACACCTTC
TRBJ2-7,NA,NA,TRBV19,CASSRDNSYEQYF,TGTGCCAGTAGTAGGGACAACTCCTACGAGCAGTACTTC
TRBJ2-1,TRBD2,NA,TRBV5-1,CASRRLAGVNEQFF,TGCGCCAGCAGAAGACTAGCGGGAGTCAATGAGCAGTTCTTC
TRBJ1-1,TRBD1,NA,TRBV11-2,CASSFNRGSNTEAFF,TGTGCCAGCAGCTTCAACAGGGGTAGTAACACTGAAGCTTTCTTT
TRBJ2-2,NA,NA,TRBV29-1,CSADPRGTGELFF,TGCAGCGCCGACCCCAGAGGTACCGGGGAGCTGTTTTTT
TRBJ2-7,NA,once,TRBV7-2,CASSYDAPDEQYF,TGTGCCAGCAGCTACGACGCCCCCGACGAGCAGTACTTC
TRBJ2-1,TRBD1,NA,TRBV5-1,CASSVTGTDYNEQFF,TGCGCCAGCAGCGTCACCGGGACAGACTACAATGAGCAGTTCTTC
TRBJ1-3,TRBD1,NA,TRBV19,CASSLTGTGVFSGNTIYF,TGTGCCAGTAGTTTAACCGGGACAGGAGTTTTTTCTGGAAACACCATATATTTT
TRBJ2-1,NA,NA,TRBV2,CASSGPGFSSYNEQFF,TGTGCCAGCAGTGGCCCCGGGTTCAGCTCCTACAATGAGCAGTTCTTC
TRBJ2-7,NA,NA,TRBV11-3,CASSFRRADYEQYF,TGTGCCAGCAGCTTTCGCAGGGCTGACTACGAGCAGTACTTC
TRBJ2-7,TRBD1,NA,TRBV2,CASRTTGTEQYF,TGTGCCAGCAGGACGACAGGGACCGAGCAGTACTTC
TRBJ2-3,NA,NA,TRBV7-9,CASSFSTDTQYF,TGTGCCAGCAGCTTTAGCACAGATACGCAGTATTTT
TRBJ2-7,TRBD2,NA,TRBV7-8,CASILQSPSGGEQYF,TGTGCCAGCATCCTACAGTCACCTAGCGGGGGCGAGCAGTACTTC
TRBJ1-2,NA,few,TRBV6-5,CASSPGTTGGYTF,TGTGCCAGCAGCCCCGGGACAACGGGTGGCTACACCTTC
TRBJ2-2,NA,NA,TRBV14,CASSKNRGTGELFF,TGTGCCAGCAGCAAAAATCGGGGCACCGGGGAGCTGTTTTTT
TRBJ2-3,TRBD2,few,TRBV9,CASTTSGSTDTQYF,TGTGCCAGCACAACTAGCGGAAGCACAGATACGCAGTATTTT
TRBJ2-7,TRBD2,few,TRBV5-5,CASSLEGLAVNEQYF,TGTGCCAGCAGCTTGGAGGGCCTAGCGGTCAACGAGCAGTACTTC
TRBJ1-3,NA,NA,TRBV7-2,CASSLAIGTGGQNTIYF,TGTGCCAGCAGCTTAGCAATAGGGACGGGCGGCCAAAACACCATATATTTT
TRBJ2-1,NA,NA,TRBV27,CASSFSSGPGDEQFF,TGTGCCAGCAGTTTTAGTAGCGGACCTGGGGATGAGCAGTTCTTC
TRBJ1-5,TRBD1,few,TRBV27,CASRRTGGRQPQHF,TGTGCCAGCAGGCGGACAGGGGGGAGACAGCCCCAGCATTTT
TRBJ2-1,NA,NA,TRBV11-2,CASSLDRFAGTNEQFF,TGTGCCAGCAGCTTAGATCGTTTTGCGGGGACAAATGAGCAGTTCTTC
TRBJ2-7,NA,NA,TRBV11-3,CASGGGPSYEQYF,TGTGCCAGCGGCGGCGGCCCCTCCTACGAGCAGTACTTC
TRBJ1-3,NA,medium-sized,TRBV7-6,CASSLVVDGNTIYF,TGTGCCAGCAGCTTAGTAGTAGATGGAAACACCATATATTTT